The clone carrying this T cell receptor beta chain was recorded a few times. These data originate in a study of neurological immune-mediated disorders. Trimming took 0 bases from V and 6 from J, leaving 8 bases between them. Germline V gives CDR1 DFQATT, CDR2 SNEGSKA (reference sequence). This CDR3 has 12 residues. The making of cDNA relied on 5'RACE with 10-nucleotide random UMIs. TCRdb re-derived calls from the 5' RACE reads in MiXCR, one entry per CDR3 protein. The table includes 25,000 to 30,000 distinct CDR3 sequences, 6.6% detected once. This chain connects TRBV20-1 to TRBJ1-1; D unresolved. The sequence was obtained from a woman aged 45-65 years in good health. The sequenced sample was PBMCs. DNA for the CDR3: TGCAGTGCTAGAGATCTTAAGGCTGAAGCTTTCTTT. Its translation is CSARDLKAEAFF.